The rows below give T cell receptor beta chains drawn from one sample of a study of blood T cell repertoires in COVID-19. Some clones are missing from TCRdb's copy, which holds only in-frame ones; the method was immunoSEQ multiplex PCR. The table records hundreds of thousands of clones, around 82% of them present only once. Sequenced sample: PBMCs or T cells enriched from blood (not recorded which). The receptor source for this set is a middle-aged woman who had been exposed to COVID-19. The CDR3 runs from the conserved cysteine through the conserved F or W. A D gene is named only where the DNA matches it firmly. Only part of the rows carry a size: once, few, many, or a class if the clone is expanded.

J: TRBJ2-5; D: TRBD1; size: NA; V: TRBV6-2/TRBV6-3; CDR3: CASSNGQGNVGETQYF; DNA: TGTGCCAGCAGTAACGGACAGGGGAACGTGGGGGAGACCCAGTACTTC
J: TRBJ1-4; D: TRBD1; size: once; V: TRBV13; CDR3: CASSPRQGKKLFF; DNA: TGTGCCAGCAGCCCCAGACAGGGGAAAAAACTGTTTTTT
J: TRBJ2-2; D: TRBD1; size: NA; V: TRBV19; CDR3: CASSILSQGANTGELFF; DNA: TGTGCCAGTAGTATACTCTCGCAGGGGGCGAACACCGGGGAGCTGTTTTTT
J: TRBJ2-2; D: TRBD2; size: once; V: TRBV19; CDR3: CASSDPRGRGTGELFF; DNA: TGTGCCAGTAGCGACCCACGGGGGAGGGGCACCGGGGAGCTGTTTTTT
J: TRBJ1-2; D: TRBD1; size: few; V: TRBV19; CDR3: CASIPVGSGGTGYTF; DNA: TGTGCCAGTATCCCAGTGGGGTCAGGGGGAACTGGCTACACCTTC
J: TRBJ1-2; D: NA; size: NA; V: TRBV7-2; CDR3: CASSLAGAGNSYGYTF; DNA: TGTGCCAGCAGCTTAGCGGGGGCAGGGAACTCCTATGGCTACACCTTC
J: TRBJ1-1; D: NA; size: NA; V: TRBV28; CDR3: CASSSAPIGRGSEAFF; DNA: TGTGCCAGCAGTTCTGCCCCCATCGGGAGGGGTTCCGAAGCTTTCTTT
J: TRBJ1-6; D: NA; size: NA; V: TRBV6-5; CDR3: CASSRTDNSPLHF; DNA: TGTGCCAGCAGCAGGACAGATAATTCACCCCTCCACTTT
J: TRBJ1-5; D: TRBD1; size: NA; V: TRBV5-1; CDR3: CASSPGPGQGSNSNQPQHF; DNA: TGCGCCAGCAGCCCGGGTCCGGGACAGGGCAGTAATAGCAATCAGCCCCAGCATTTT
J: TRBJ1-6; D: NA; size: NA; V: TRBV21-1; CDR3: CASSKRGYNSPLHF; DNA: TGTGCCAGCAGCAAAAGGGGCTATAATTCACCCCTCCACTTT
J: TRBJ2-2; D: TRBD1; size: NA; V: TRBV5-8; CDR3: CASSLLQGSTGELFF; DNA: TGTGCCAGCAGCTTGTTACAGGGGAGCACCGGGGAGCTGTTTTTT
J: TRBJ2-5; D: TRBD1; size: NA; V: TRBV14; CDR3: CASSPLDRRKETQYF; DNA: TGTGCCAGCAGCCCTTTGGACAGGCGCAAAGAGACCCAGTACTTC
J: TRBJ1-1; D: NA; size: few; V: TRBV7-9; CDR3: CATQVGGSLSGAEAFF; DNA: TGTGCCACCCAGGTGGGAGGTTCATTGTCTGGGGCGGAAGCTTTCTTT
J: TRBJ2-1; D: NA; size: NA; V: TRBV9; CDR3: CASSDNKKTVNYNEQFF; DNA: TGTGCCAGCAGCGACAATAAGAAGACAGTTAACTACAATGAGCAGTTCTTC
J: TRBJ1-2; D: NA; size: NA; V: TRBV2; CDR3: CASSSDSVTAGYTF; DNA: TGTGCCAGCAGTTCTGACAGTGTCACGGCGGGCTACACCTTC
J: TRBJ1-2; D: NA; size: NA; V: TRBV3-1/TRBV3-2; CDR3: CASSQDSVYGYTF; DNA: TGTGCCAGCAGCCAAGACAGCGTATATGGCTACACCTTC
J: TRBJ2-2; D: NA; size: NA; V: TRBV11-2; CDR3: CASSLQGGTGELFF; DNA: TGTGCCAGCAGCTTACAGGGCGGCACCGGGGAGCTGTTTTTT
J: TRBJ2-5; D: NA; size: NA; V: TRBV28; CDR3: CASSLPGQETQYF; DNA: TGTGCCAGCAGTCTTCCCGGGCAAGAGACCCAGTACTTC
J: TRBJ2-2; D: TRBD1; size: NA; V: TRBV7-8; CDR3: CASSSGQGRPGELFF; DNA: TGTGCCAGCAGCTCGGGACAGGGAAGGCCCGGGGAGCTGTTTTTT
J: TRBJ2-7; D: NA; size: NA; V: TRBV11-3; CDR3: CASSSTIAEEQYF; DNA: TGTGCCAGCAGCTCCACTATAGCGGAGGAGCAGTACTTC
J: TRBJ2-4; D: TRBD2; size: NA; V: TRBV3-1/TRBV3-2; CDR3: CASSHYTWGGIKNIQYF; DNA: TGTGCCAGCAGCCACTATACTTGGGGGGGGATTAAAAACATTCAGTACTTC
J: TRBJ1-2; D: TRBD1; size: NA; V: TRBV7-2; CDR3: CASSLVPPRTGGSNYGYTF; DNA: TGTGCCAGCAGCTTAGTGCCCCCCCGCACAGGGGGCTCTAACTATGGCTACACCTTC
J: TRBJ2-7; D: TRBD1; size: NA; V: TRBV25-1; CDR3: CASSYTGTGGLEQYF; DNA: TGTGCCAGCAGTTACACAGGGACAGGGGGACTCGAGCAGTACTTC
J: TRBJ1-1; D: NA; size: NA; V: TRBV10-3; CDR3: CAISESTLTEAFF; DNA: TGTGCCATCAGTGAATCAACTCTCACTGAAGCTTTCTTT
J: TRBJ1-5; D: TRBD1; size: few; V: TRBV19; CDR3: CASSIAPGQGLSNQPQHF; DNA: TGTGCCAGTAGTATAGCTCCGGGACAGGGGTTGAGCAATCAGCCCCAGCATTTT
J: TRBJ1-1; D: NA; size: NA; V: TRBV7-9; CDR3: CASSSTGTLRKARDTEAFF; DNA: TGTGCCAGCAGCTCAACCGGGACACTTAGGAAGGCAAGGGACACTGAAGCTTTCTTT
J: TRBJ1-2; D: TRBD1; size: NA; V: TRBV4-2; CDR3: CASSRSGTGNGYGYTF; DNA: TGTGCCAGCAGCCGGTCCGGGACAGGGAACGGCTATGGCTACACCTTC
J: TRBJ1-2; D: NA; size: once; V: TRBV19; CDR3: CASSPDTPKLYGYTF; DNA: TGTGCCAGTAGTCCAGACACCCCGAAGCTCTATGGCTACACCTTC
J: TRBJ1-2; D: TRBD1; size: NA; V: TRBV19; CDR3: CASSIEDRDTYGYTF; DNA: TGTGCCAGTAGTATTGAGGACAGGGACACCTATGGCTACACCTTC
J: TRBJ1-5; D: NA; size: NA; V: TRBV3-1/TRBV3-2; CDR3: CASSQEILNQPQHF; DNA: TGTGCCAGCAGCCAAGAAATATTGAATCAGCCCCAGCATTTT
J: TRBJ2-1; D: NA; size: NA; V: TRBV7-8; CDR3: CASSSRRGSAYNEQFF; DNA: TGTGCCAGCAGCTCGCGACGGGGGAGCGCCTACAATGAGCAGTTCTTC
J: TRBJ2-7; D: TRBD2; size: NA; V: TRBV24-1; CDR3: CATSDRGTSLGEQYF; DNA: TGTGCCACCAGTGATCGGGGGACTAGTTTGGGCGAGCAGTACTTC
J: TRBJ2-5; D: NA; size: few; V: TRBV4-3; CDR3: CASSPPQREETQYF; DNA: TGCGCCAGCAGCCCCCCACAGCGGGAAGAGACCCAGTACTTC
J: TRBJ2-2; D: NA; size: NA; V: TRBV9; CDR3: CASSVDDQFTGELFF; DNA: TGTGCCAGCAGCGTAGATGATCAGTTCACCGGGGAGCTGTTTTTT
J: TRBJ2-3; D: TRBD1; size: NA; V: TRBV11-1; CDR3: CASNLDGAQGGDTQYF; DNA: TGTGCCAGCAACCTTGACGGGGCACAGGGGGGAGATACGCAGTATTTT
J: TRBJ1-2; D: NA; size: NA; V: TRBV7-8; CDR3: CASSHSPGGVGYTF; DNA: TGTGCCAGCAGCCATAGTCCGGGGGGTGTCGGCTACACCTTC
J: TRBJ2-7; D: NA; size: NA; V: TRBV6-5; CDR3: CASSPPQPGSNEQYF; DNA: TGTGCCAGCAGTCCCCCCCAACCGGGTAGCAACGAGCAGTACTTC
J: TRBJ2-3; D: NA; size: NA; V: TRBV21-1; CDR3: CASSKPPGGGKSTDTQYF; DNA: TGTGCCAGCAGCAAACCCCCGGGCGGGGGCAAGAGCACAGATACGCAGTATTTT
J: TRBJ1-5; D: NA; size: NA; V: TRBV2; CDR3: CASKGSGTVSNQPQHF; DNA: TGTGCCAGCAAGGGTTCAGGGACTGTTAGCAATCAGCCCCAGCATTTT
J: TRBJ1-6; D: TRBD1; size: once; V: TRBV5-1; CDR3: CASSLRQGPNSPLHF; DNA: TGCGCCAGCAGCCTCAGACAGGGTCCCAATTCACCCCTCCACTTT
J: TRBJ1-1; D: NA; size: NA; V: TRBV27; CDR3: CASSFRWNTEAFF; DNA: TGTGCCAGCAGTTTCAGATGGAACACTGAAGCTTTCTTT
J: TRBJ1-1; D: NA; size: NA; V: TRBV9; CDR3: CASSDRSAETNTEAFF; DNA: TGTGCCAGCAGCGACAGGTCCGCCGAGACTAACACTGAAGCTTTCTTT
J: TRBJ2-1; D: TRBD2; size: NA; V: TRBV11-2; CDR3: CASLPRLAGEPEQFF; DNA: TGTGCCAGCCTTCCAAGGCTAGCGGGGGAGCCGGAGCAGTTCTTC
J: TRBJ1-2; D: NA; size: NA; V: TRBV28; CDR3: CASSPGGIGGVTYTF; DNA: TGTGCCAGCAGTCCCGGTGGAATCGGAGGGGTTACCTACACCTTC
J: TRBJ1-6; D: TRBD1; size: NA; V: TRBV28; CDR3: CASSYPPGQGASPLHF; DNA: TGTGCCAGCAGTTACCCCCCCGGACAGGGCGCGTCACCCCTCCACTTT
J: TRBJ2-5; D: TRBD2; size: NA; V: TRBV27; CDR3: CASSLWSGGEETQYF; DNA: TGTGCCAGCAGTTTATGGAGCGGGGGGGAAGAGACCCAGTACTTC
J: TRBJ1-4; D: TRBD1; size: NA; V: TRBV4-1; CDR3: CASSQDHRTGWTSTNEKLFF; DNA: TGCGCCAGCAGCCAAGACCATCGGACAGGGTGGACGTCGACTAATGAAAAACTGTTTTTT